This T cell receptor (beta chain) was captured by sequencing in a study of shared clonotypes between healthy human individuals. Comments on this clone: This could be a read error, since a much larger clone is one nucleotide away. Distinct nucleotide sequences in the sample also encode this CDR3.

Profiled with immunoSEQ multiplex PCR; TCRdb holds only in-frame clones, not every one. The sample lists about 1.1 million clones, 70% to 80% occurring once. This receptor was taken from a man younger than 30 in good health. Some clones in this sample may be carry-over from other donors' samples. The sequenced sample consisted of memory CD4+ T cells from PBMCs. Documented subset: CD45RA-negative fraction.

CDR3 in DNA: TGTGCCTGGAGTGGGAGCAGTCAGCCCCAGCATTTT. Protein sequence: CAWSGSSQPQHF. The chain uses TRBV30 and TRBJ1-5; D gene uncertain. There are 12 residues in the CDR3. Germline V gene data show CDR1 as GTSNPN and CDR2 as SVGIG (reference sequence).